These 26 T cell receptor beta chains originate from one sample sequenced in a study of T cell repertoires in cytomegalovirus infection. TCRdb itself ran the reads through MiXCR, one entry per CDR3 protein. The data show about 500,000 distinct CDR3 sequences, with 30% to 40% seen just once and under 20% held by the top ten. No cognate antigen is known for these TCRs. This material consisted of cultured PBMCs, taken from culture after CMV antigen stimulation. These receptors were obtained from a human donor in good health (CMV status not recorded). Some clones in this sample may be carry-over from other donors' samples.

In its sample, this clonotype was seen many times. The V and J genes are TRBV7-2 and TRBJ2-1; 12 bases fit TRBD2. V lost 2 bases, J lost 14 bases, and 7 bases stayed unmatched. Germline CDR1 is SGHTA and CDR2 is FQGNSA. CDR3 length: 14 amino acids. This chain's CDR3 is CASSLTTSGRDEFF. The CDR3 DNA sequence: TGTGCCAGCAGCTTAACGACTAGCGGGAGAGACGAGTTCTTC.

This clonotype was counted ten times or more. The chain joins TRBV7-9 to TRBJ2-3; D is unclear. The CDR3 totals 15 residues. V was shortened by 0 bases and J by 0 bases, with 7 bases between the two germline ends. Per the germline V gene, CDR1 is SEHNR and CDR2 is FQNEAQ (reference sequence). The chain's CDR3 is CASSLAGSSTDTQYF. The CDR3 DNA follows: TGTGCCAGCAGCTTAGCGGGTTCTAGCACAGATACGCAGTATTTT.

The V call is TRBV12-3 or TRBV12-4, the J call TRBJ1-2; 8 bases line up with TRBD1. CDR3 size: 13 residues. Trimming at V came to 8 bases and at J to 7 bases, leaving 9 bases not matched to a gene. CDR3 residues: CASLQGGGSGYTF. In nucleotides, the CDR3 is TGTGCCAGCTTACAGGGGGGAGGCTCTGGCTACACCTTC.

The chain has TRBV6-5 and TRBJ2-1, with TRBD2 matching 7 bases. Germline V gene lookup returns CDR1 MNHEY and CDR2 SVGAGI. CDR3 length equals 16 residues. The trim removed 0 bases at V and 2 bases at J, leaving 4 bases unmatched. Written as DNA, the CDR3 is TGTGCCAGCAGTTACTCGCCAGCGGGACCCTACAATGAGCAGTTCTTC. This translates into CASSYSPAGPYNEQFF.

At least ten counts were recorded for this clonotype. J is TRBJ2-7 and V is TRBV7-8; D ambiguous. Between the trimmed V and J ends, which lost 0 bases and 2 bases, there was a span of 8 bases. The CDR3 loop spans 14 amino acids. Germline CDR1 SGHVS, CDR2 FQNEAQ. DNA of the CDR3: TGTGCCAGCAGCTTAGCTTTGGGCCCCTACGAGCAGTACGTC. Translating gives CASSLALGPYEQYV.

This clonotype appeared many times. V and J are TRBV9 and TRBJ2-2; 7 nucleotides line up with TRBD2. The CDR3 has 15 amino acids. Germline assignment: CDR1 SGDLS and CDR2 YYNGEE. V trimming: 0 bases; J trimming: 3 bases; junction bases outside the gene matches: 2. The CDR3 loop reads CASSVERGYTGELFF. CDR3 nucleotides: TGTGCCAGCAGCGTAGAGCGGGGCTACACCGGGGAGCTGTTTTTT.

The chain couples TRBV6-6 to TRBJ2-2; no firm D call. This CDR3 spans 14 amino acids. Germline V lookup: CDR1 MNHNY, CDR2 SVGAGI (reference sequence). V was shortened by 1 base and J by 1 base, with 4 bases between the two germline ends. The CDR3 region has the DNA TGTGCCAGCAGTTACTGGCAGAACACCGGGGAGCTGTTTTTT. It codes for CASSYWQNTGELFF.

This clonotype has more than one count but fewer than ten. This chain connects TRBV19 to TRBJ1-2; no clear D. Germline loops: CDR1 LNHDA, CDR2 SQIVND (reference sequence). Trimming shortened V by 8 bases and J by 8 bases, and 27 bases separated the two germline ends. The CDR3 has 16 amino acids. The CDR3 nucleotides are TGTGCCAGTGGGAAACGAACCCTTATGAGGGAGGGCGGCTACACCTTC. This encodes CASGKRTLMREGGYTF.

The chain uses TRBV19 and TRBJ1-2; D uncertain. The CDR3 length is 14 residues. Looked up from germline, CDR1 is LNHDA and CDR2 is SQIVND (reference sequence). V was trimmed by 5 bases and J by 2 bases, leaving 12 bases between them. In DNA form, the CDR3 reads TGTGCCAGTAGTCGGGCGAGCGAGAACTATGGCTACACCTTC. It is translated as CASSRASENYGYTF.

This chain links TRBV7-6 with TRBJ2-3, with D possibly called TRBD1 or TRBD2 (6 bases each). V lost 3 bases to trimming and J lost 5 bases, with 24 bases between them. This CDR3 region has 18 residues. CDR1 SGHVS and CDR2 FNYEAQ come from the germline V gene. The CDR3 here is CASSFRTSGAPIVDTQYF. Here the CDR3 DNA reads TGTGCCAGCAGCTTCAGGACCTCGGGGGCGCCAATTGTAGATACGCAGTATTTT.

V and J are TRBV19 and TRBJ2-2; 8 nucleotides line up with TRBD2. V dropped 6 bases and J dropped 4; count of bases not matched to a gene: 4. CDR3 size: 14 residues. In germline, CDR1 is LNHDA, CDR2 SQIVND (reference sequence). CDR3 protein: CASRRAGGTGELFF. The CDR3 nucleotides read TGTGCCAGTAGAAGGGCGGGAGGCACCGGGGAGCTGTTTTTT.

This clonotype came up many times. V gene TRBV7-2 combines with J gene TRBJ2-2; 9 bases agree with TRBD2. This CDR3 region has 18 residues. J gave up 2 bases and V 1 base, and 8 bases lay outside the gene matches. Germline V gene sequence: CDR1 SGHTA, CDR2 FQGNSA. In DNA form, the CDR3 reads TGTGCCAGCAGCTTAGGATGGAGACTAGCGGCTAACACCGGGGAGCTGTTTTTT. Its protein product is CASSLGWRLAANTGELFF. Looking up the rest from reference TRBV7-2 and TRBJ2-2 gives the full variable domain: GAGVSQSPSNKVTEKGKDVELRCDPISGHTALYWYRQSLGQGLEFLIYFQGNSAPDKSGLPSDRFSAERTGGSVSTLTIQRTQQEDSAVYLCASSLGWRLAANTGELFFGEGSRLTVL.

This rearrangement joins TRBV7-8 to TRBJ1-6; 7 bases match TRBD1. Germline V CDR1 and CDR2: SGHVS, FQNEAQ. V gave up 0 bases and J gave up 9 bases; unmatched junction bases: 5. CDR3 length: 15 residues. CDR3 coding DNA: TGTGCCAGCAGCTTAGCCAAGGGACAGACTTCACCCCTCCACTTT. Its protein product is CASSLAKGQTSPLHF.

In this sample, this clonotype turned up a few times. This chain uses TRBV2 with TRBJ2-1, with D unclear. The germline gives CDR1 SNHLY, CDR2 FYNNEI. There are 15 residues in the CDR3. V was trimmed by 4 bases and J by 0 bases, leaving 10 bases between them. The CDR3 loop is CASSVGLGSYNEQFF. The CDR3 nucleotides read TGTGCCAGCAGTGTAGGGTTAGGCTCCTACAATGAGCAGTTCTTC.

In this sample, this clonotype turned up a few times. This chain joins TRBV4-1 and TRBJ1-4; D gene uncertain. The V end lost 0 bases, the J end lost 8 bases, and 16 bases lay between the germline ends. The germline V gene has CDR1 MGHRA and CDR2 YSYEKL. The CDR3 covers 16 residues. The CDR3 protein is CASSQELSTDGEKLFF. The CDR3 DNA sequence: TGCGCCAGCAGCCAAGAACTGTCGACCGACGGGGAAAAACTGTTTTTT.

The CDR3 loop reads CASSYTGNDYGYTF. Written as DNA, the CDR3 is TGTGCCAGCAGTTACACGGGCAATGACTATGGCTACACCTTC. The chain has TRBV6-8 and TRBJ1-2; D ambiguous. The V gene lost 2 bases and the J gene lost 3 bases, with 10 bases spanning the gap. CDR1 is MNHGY and CDR2 is SAAAGT in the germline V gene. CDR3 length equals 14 residues.

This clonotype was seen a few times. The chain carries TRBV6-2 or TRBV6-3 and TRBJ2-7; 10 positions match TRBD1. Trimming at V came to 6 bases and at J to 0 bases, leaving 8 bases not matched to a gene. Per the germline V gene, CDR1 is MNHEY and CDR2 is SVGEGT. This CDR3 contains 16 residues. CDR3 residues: CASRPGTGAPSYEQYF. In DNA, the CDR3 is TGTGCCAGCAGACCCGGGACAGGGGCCCCCTCCTACGAGCAGTACTTC.

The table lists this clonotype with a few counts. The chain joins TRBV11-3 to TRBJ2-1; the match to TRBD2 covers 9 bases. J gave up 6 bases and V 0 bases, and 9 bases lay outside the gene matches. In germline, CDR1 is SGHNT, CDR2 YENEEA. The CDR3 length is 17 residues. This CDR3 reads CASSLDASGALVNEQFF. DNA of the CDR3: TGTGCCAGCAGCTTAGACGCTAGCGGGGCCCTAGTCAATGAGCAGTTCTTC.

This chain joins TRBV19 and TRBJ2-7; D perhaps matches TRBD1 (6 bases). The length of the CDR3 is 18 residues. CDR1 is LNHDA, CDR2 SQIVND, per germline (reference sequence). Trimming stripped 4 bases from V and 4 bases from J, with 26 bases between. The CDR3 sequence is CASSRNGGQTAQIYEQYF. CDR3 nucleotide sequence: TGTGCCAGTAGTAGAAACGGTGGACAGACTGCCCAAATTTACGAGCAGTACTTC.

The CDR3 DNA reads as TGTGCCAGCAGTCTGACCGGGACAGGGGAGACCCAGTACTTC. Translated: CASSLTGTGETQYF. The V call is TRBV12-3 or TRBV12-4, the J call TRBJ2-5; 9 bases align to TRBD1. The CDR3 runs 14 residues. Losses at the gene ends were 5 bases for V and 5 bases for J; bases not matched to a gene: 6.

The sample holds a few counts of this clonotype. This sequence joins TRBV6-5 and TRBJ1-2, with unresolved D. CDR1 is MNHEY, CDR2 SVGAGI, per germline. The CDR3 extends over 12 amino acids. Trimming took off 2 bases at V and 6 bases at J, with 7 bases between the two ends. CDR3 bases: TGTGCCAGCAGTTACGGGCTCGATGGCTACACCTTC. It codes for CASSYGLDGYTF.

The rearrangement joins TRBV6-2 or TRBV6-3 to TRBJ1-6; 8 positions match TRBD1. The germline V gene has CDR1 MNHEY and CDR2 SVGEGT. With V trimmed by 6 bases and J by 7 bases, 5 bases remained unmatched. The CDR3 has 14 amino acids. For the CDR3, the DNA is TGTGCCAGCAGCCGCCGACAGGGGAATTCACCCCTCCACTTT. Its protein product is CASSRRQGNSPLHF.

CDR3 sequence reads: CASSLAGGAEETQYF. The DNA of the CDR3 is TGTGCCAGCAGTTTAGCGGGGGGGGCGGAGGAGACCCAGTACTTC. The chain has TRBV12-3 or TRBV12-4 and TRBJ2-5; a weak D match, TRBD2 (7 bases). The CDR3 covers 15 residues. V was clipped by 0 bases and J by 5 bases, with 13 bases between them.

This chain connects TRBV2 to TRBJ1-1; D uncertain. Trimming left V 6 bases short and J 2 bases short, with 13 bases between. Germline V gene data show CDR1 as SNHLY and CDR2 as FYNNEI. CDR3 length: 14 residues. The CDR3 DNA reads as TGTGCCAGCAGCCCGGAGGGAGGCAACACTGAAGCTTTCTTT. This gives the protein CASSPEGGNTEAFF.

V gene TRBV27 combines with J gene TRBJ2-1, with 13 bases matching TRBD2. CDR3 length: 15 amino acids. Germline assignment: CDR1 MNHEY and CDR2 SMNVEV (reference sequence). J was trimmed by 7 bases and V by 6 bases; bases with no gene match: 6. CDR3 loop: CASSPWGLAGNEQFF. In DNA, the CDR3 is TGTGCCAGCAGCCCCTGGGGACTAGCGGGGAATGAGCAGTTCTTC.

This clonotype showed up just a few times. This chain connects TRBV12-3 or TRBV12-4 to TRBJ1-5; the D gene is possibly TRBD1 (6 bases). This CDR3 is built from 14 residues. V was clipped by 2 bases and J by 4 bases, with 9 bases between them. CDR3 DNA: TGTGCCAGCAGTTTATTGGACAGAAATCAGCCCCAGCATTTT. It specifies CASSLLDRNQPQHF.